The sequence of this T cell receptor (beta chain) was determined in a study of cytomegalovirus exposure and HLA in healthy donors. About the research overall: According to later analysis, the same platform produced the 100 to 150 validation and some 680 first-cohort repertoires.

Notes on the study in general: Most observed TCR sequences were rare, whereas some public TCRs were detected in many donors. Per published reports, the classifier diagnosed cytomegalovirus status with high specificity and sensitivity. According to the study, around 180 TCR beta chains were cytomegalovirus-associated.

V lost 1 base and J lost 3; bases outside the gene matches: 9. Germline lookup yields CDR1 SGHNT and CDR2 YENEEA. The CDR3 is made up of 17 amino acids. This table comes from immunoSEQ multiplex PCR, and its TCRdb copy is limited to in-frame clones, with some not included. This sample has about 150,000 clones; 82% occur once, and the top ten carry roughly 30%. Concerning this clone itself: The antigen remains unidentified.

Sequenced sample: PBMCs. The genes are TRBV11-3 and TRBJ2-1; TRBD2 agrees at 7 bases. This TCR was sampled from a man younger than 45 in good health and CMV-seropositive. CDR3 residues: CASSLAFGLADYNEQFF. CDR3 bases: TGTGCCAGCAGCTTAGCTTTTGGGCTAGCGGACTACAATGAGCAGTTCTTC.